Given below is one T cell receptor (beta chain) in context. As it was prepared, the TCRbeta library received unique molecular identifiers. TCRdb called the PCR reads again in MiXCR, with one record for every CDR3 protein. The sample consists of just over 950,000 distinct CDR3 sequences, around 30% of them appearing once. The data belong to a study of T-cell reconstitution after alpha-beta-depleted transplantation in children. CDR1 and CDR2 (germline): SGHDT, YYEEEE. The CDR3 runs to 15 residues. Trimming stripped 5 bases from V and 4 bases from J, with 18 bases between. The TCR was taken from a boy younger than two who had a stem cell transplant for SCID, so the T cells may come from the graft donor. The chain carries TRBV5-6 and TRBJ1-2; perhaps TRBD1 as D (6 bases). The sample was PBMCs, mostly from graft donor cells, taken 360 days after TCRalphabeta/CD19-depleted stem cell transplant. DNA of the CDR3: TGTGCCAGCAGTCATGACCCGACAGGAGCCTATGGCTACACCTTC. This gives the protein CASSHDPTGAYGYTF.